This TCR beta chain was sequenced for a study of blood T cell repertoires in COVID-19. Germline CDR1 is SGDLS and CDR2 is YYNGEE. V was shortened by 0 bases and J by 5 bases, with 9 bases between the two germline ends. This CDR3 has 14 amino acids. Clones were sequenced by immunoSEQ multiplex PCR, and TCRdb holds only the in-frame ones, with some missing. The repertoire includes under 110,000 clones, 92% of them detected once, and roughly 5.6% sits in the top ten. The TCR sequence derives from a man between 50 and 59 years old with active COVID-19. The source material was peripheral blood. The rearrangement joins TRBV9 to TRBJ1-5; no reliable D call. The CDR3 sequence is CASSVGPRDQPQHF. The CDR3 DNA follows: TGTGCCAGCAGCGTAGGCCCAAGAGATCAGCCCCAGCATTTT.